Following are 25 T cell receptor beta chains from one sample sequenced in a study of T cells in Graves' hyperthyroidism and ophthalmopathy. Amplified TCR beta CDR3 regions derived from RNA transcripts. The HTBI primer set was used in a first-round RT-PCR of the TCR CDR3. TCRdb called the multiplex PCR reads again in MiXCR, with one record for every CDR3 protein. Among 540,000 or so distinct CDR3 sequences listed, about 45% were seen once. Sequencing was carried out using peripheral blood or thyroid tissue (not recorded which). These receptors all stem from an adult woman with Graves' disease, either hyperthyroidism or ophthalmopathy (not recorded which).

This clonotype was detected only a few times. The genes are TRBV29-1 and TRBJ1-1; D is perhaps TRBD1 (5 bases). The germline CDR1 and CDR2 sequences are SQVTM and ANQGSEA. The CDR3 has 10 residues. The V end was cut by 7 bases, the J end by 5 bases, with 8 bases between. The CDR3 reads CSGAGTEAFF. CDR3 sequence (DNA): TGCAGCGGTGCAGGGACTGAAGCTTTCTTT.

This clonotype was seen a handful of times. The chain carries TRBV30 and TRBJ1-5, with D unresolved. CDR3 length: 12 amino acids. CDR1 is GTSNPN and CDR2 is SVGIG in the germline V gene (reference sequence). Trimming took off 2 bases at V and 2 bases at J, with 4 bases between the two ends. CDR3 amino acids: CAWSWGNQPQHF. The CDR3 bases are TGTGCCTGGAGTTGGGGCAATCAGCCCCAGCATTTT.

This clonotype was recorded at least ten times. This chain connects TRBV19 to TRBJ2-7; no clear D. Germline V lookup: CDR1 LNHDA, CDR2 SQIVND (reference sequence). The ends were cut back, 3 bases at V and 0 bases at J, with 9 bases in the middle. The CDR3 totals 14 residues. CDR3 bases: TGTGCCAGTAGTATTATGGGCCTCTCCTACGAGCAGTACTTC. Translating it yields CASSIMGLSYEQYF.

The genes are TRBV10-3 and TRBJ2-5, with TRBD2 identical over 7 bases. Looked up from germline, CDR1 is ENHRY and CDR2 is SYGVKD. V dropped 10 bases and J dropped 5; count of bases not matched to a gene: 16. CDR3 length equals 15 residues. The DNA of the CDR3 is TGTGCCAGCACCTTGTGGGGAGGGACCGGGGAGACCCAGTACTTC. It translates to CASTLWGGTGETQYF.

Concerning this clonotype itself: Since no conserved phenylalanine or tryptophan closes the CDR3, a read error is the likely cause. It is unclear where the CDR3 begins or ends on the DNA, so no DNA is shown, and the CDR3 is as TCRdb lists it. The chain is built from TRBV7-2 and TRBJ1-3; TRBD1 is the table's D call and was not checked against the DNA. The CDR3 spans 11 amino acids, including both terminal residues. Germline V lookup: CDR1 SGHTA, CDR2 FQGNSA. The CDR3 reads CASSFGEQGKT.

V gene TRBV20-1 combines with J gene TRBJ2-7, with unresolved D. V was trimmed by 3 bases and J by 5 bases, leaving 14 bases between them. The CDR3 covers 13 residues. Looked up from germline, CDR1 is DFQATT and CDR2 is SNEGSKA (reference sequence). CDR3 sequence (DNA): TGCAGTGCTAGGGCCGCCCTCATCCACGAGCAGTACTTC. As protein: CSARAALIHEQYF.

The CDR3 DNA sequence: TGCAGTGCGCGGTCCGGGACAGGGTCCTTGGGCTATGGCTACACCTTC. This codes for CSARSGTGSLGYGYTF. The chain uses TRBV20-1 and TRBJ1-2; 9 nucleotides line up with TRBD1. CDR3 length: 16 amino acids. Germline V CDR1 and CDR2: DFQATT, SNEGSKA (reference sequence). J was trimmed by 4 bases and V by 6 bases; bases with no gene match: 15.

The rearrangement links TRBV5-1 to TRBJ2-7, with D uncertain. V dropped 3 bases and J dropped 2 bases, with 21 bases sitting between them. Germline CDR1 reads SGHRS; CDR2 reads YFSETQ. There are 17 residues in the CDR3. This CDR3 reads CASSYSPPQRPAYEQYF. Written as DNA, the CDR3 is TGCGCCAGCAGCTACTCCCCTCCCCAGCGTCCTGCCTACGAGCAGTACTTC.

Details on this clonotype: This may come from a read error, since a much larger clone is one base off. The rearrangement links TRBV15 to TRBJ2-7, with 10 bases aligning to TRBD2. The CDR3 length is 15 residues. The ends lost 0 bases at V and 7 bases at J; junction bases unmatched: 6. Germline V gene sequence: CDR1 LNHNV, CDR2 YYDKDF (reference sequence). DNA for the CDR3: TGTGCCACCAGCAGAGATGCTAGCGGGGGCTATGAGCAGTACTTC. This gives the protein CATSRDASGGYEQYF. Using reference TRBV15 and TRBJ2-7 for the parts outside the CDR3, the full variable domain is DAMVIQNPRYQVTQFGKPVTLSCSQTLNHNVMYWYQQKSSQAPKLLFHYYDKDFNNEADTPDNFQSRRPNTSFCFLDIRSPGLGDTAMYLCATSRDASGGYEQYFGPGTRLTVT.

As regards this clonotype: The missing conserved phenylalanine or tryptophan at the end of this CDR3 makes a read error likely. It is unclear where the CDR3 begins or ends on the DNA, so no DNA is shown, and the CDR3 is as TCRdb lists it. The chain couples TRBV7-2 to TRBJ2-2. Germline values: CDR1 SGHTA, CDR2 FQGNSA. Termini included, the CDR3 measures 11 amino acids. The CDR3 loop is CASRNTGELLS.

V gene TRBV2 combines with J gene TRBJ1-5; 8 bases align to TRBD1. V was pared by 6 bases and J by 14 bases, with 9 bases of the junction left unmatched. Germline V lookup: CDR1 SNHLY, CDR2 FYNNEI. The CDR3 is 12 amino acids. This CDR3 reads CASRGQGYNEHF. The DNA for the CDR3 is TGTGCCAGCAGAGGACAGGGCTACAATGAGCATTTT.

This chain links TRBV19 with TRBJ1-4; possible D gene TRBD1, 6 bases. Germline CDR1 reads LNHDA; CDR2 reads SQIVND (reference sequence). V was clipped by 6 bases and J by 4 bases, with 15 bases between them. This CDR3 has 15 residues. The CDR3 DNA follows: TGTGCCAGTAGAGAAGGACAGAGTTTTAATGAAAAACTGTTTTTT. Translated: CASREGQSFNEKLFF.

V is TRBV5-1 and J is TRBJ2-7, with 9 bases fitting TRBD1. The CDR3 totals 13 residues. Looked up from germline, CDR1 is SGHRS and CDR2 is YFSETQ. V lost 5 bases, J lost 5 bases, and 5 bases stayed unmatched. CDR3 bases: TGCGCCAGCAGGCGGGACAGGGTCAACGAGCAGTACTTC. This gives the protein CASRRDRVNEQYF.

The chain combines TRBV19 with TRBJ1-6; D is unresolved. The CDR3 totals 13 residues. Germline values: CDR1 LNHDA, CDR2 SQIVND (reference sequence). Trimming removed 5 bases from V and 9 bases from J, with 11 bases in between. CDR3 coding DNA: TGTGCCAGTAGTCCGAACCGGGGTTCACCCCTCCACTTT. Residues: CASSPNRGSPLHF.

This clonotype was recorded many times. The junction and the germline gene differ at one end; a read error may be behind it. The chain joins TRBV4-1 to TRBJ1-1; TRBD1 might be the D (5 bases). The CDR3 extends over 12 amino acids. CDR1 MGHRA and CDR2 YSYEKL come from the germline V gene. In nucleotides, the CDR3 is TGCGCCAGCAGCCAAGGGGCCCAGTTTGGGGGCTTT. Amino acid sequence: CASSQGAQFGGF.

This clonotype was detected only a few times. The chain links TRBV12-3 or TRBV12-4 to TRBJ2-5; tentatively, D is TRBD1 (6 bases). This CDR3 has 16 amino acids. V shed 0 bases and J shed 2 bases, with 13 bases lying between them. The CDR3 DNA follows: TGTGCCAGCAGTTTAGCGCTTGACAGGCTGCAAGAGACCCAGTACTTC. This encodes CASSLALDRLQETQYF.

This chain connects TRBV24-1 to TRBJ1-2; D perhaps matches TRBD1 (6 bases). This CDR3 is 13 amino acids long. Trimming shortened V by 5 bases and J by 6 bases, and 12 bases separated the two germline ends. From germline, CDR1 is KGHDR and CDR2 SFDVKD. The DNA for the CDR3 is TGTGCCACCAGTGGCGGGGGGCAGGATGGCTACACCTTC. Translated: CATSGGGQDGYTF.

In this sample, this clonotype turned up a few times. The gene calls are TRBV7-9 and TRBJ1-2; D perhaps matches TRBD1 (6 bases). This CDR3 has 18 amino acids. CDR1 SEHNR and CDR2 FQNEAQ come from the germline V gene (reference sequence). V was clipped by 1 base and J by 3 bases, with 21 bases between them. The CDR3 spells CASSLGGGQAGIDYGYTF. CDR3 DNA: TGTGCCAGCAGCTTAGGGGGGGGGCAAGCCGGCATCGACTATGGCTACACCTTC.

This clonotype has only one observation. The J gene is TRBJ1-1, the V gene TRBV9; the D gene is possibly TRBD1 (5 bases). The germline CDR1 and CDR2 sequences are SGDLS and YYNGEE. The V end lost 3 bases, the J end lost 3 bases, and 15 bases lay between the germline ends. This CDR3 is 15 amino acids long. As DNA, the CDR3 is TGTGCCAGCAGCGGAGAGAGGGACGCTGACACTGAAGCTTTCTTT. This encodes CASSGERDADTEAFF.

This clonotype came up many times. The V call is TRBV5-1, the J call TRBJ2-5, with 9 bases matching TRBD2. CDR3 length equals 16 residues. V dropped 4 bases and J dropped 4; count of bases not matched to a gene: 11. The germline V gene has CDR1 SGHRS and CDR2 YFSETQ. Written as DNA, the CDR3 is TGCGCCAGCAGCGGAGGAATAGCGGGAGAGGGAGAGACCCAGTACTTC. Its translation: CASSGGIAGEGETQYF.

The chain recombines TRBV29-1 with TRBJ1-2; D remains unclear. With 4 bases removed from V and 2 bases from J, the gap between germline ends came to 11 bases. In germline, CDR1 is SQVTM, CDR2 ANQGSEA. The CDR3 loop spans 13 amino acids. The chain's CDR3 is CSVAGYVNYGYTF. The DNA of the CDR3 is TGCAGCGTTGCTGGGTACGTCAACTATGGCTACACCTTC.

The rearrangement joins TRBV7-2 to TRBJ2-3, with D perhaps matching TRBD2 (6 bases). The germline V gene encodes CDR1 SGHTA and CDR2 FQGNSA. V shed 7 bases and J shed 4 bases, with 12 bases lying between them. The CDR3 loop spans 13 amino acids. The DNA for the CDR3 is TGTGCCAGCACCATGGGCGGGGCAGATACGCAGTATTTT. This translates into CASTMGGADTQYF.

This clonotype appeared many times. The chain uses TRBV6-1 and TRBJ1-5; D remains unclear. There are 15 residues in the CDR3. V was cut by 3 bases and J by 0 bases, with 9 bases left in between. The germline V gene encodes CDR1 MNHNS and CDR2 SASEGT. This CDR3 is CASSDPTSSNQPQHF. In DNA form, the CDR3 reads TGTGCCAGCAGTGACCCGACAAGTAGCAATCAGCCCCAGCATTTT.

A note on this clonotype: Compared with germline, one end of the junction differs, possibly owing to a read error. The CDR3 coding sequence is TGCAGTGCGAGGGGTCGGGGCGGGGAGCTGTACTTC. Protein product: CSARGRGGELYF. V usage is TRBV20-1 and J usage is TRBJ2-7; perhaps TRBD2 as D (6 bases). The CDR3 totals 12 residues. From germline, CDR1 is DFQATT and CDR2 SNEGSKA (reference sequence).

About this clonotype itself: Being one base from a much bigger clone, this may be a read error. The conserved closing phenylalanine or tryptophan is absent in this CDR3, likely reflecting a read error. The chain combines TRBV5-1 with TRBJ1-1; 8 nucleotides line up with TRBD1. Trimming removed 4 bases from V and 3 bases from J; junction bases left unmatched: 8. From germline, CDR1 is SGHRS and CDR2 YFSETQ. This CDR3 has 15 amino acids. As DNA, the CDR3 is TGCGCCAGCAGCGTAAGACAGGGGAGGGACACTGAAGCTTTCCTT. It is translated as CASSVRQGRDTEAFL.